This T cell receptor (beta chain) was identified in a study of CD8 T cell repertoires and HIV-1 epitope variants. The wider study: Separate wells received one of Twenty-five Gag or Nef variant peptides. Epitopes were three Gag families plus Nef HW9 and YT9. Study-wide points: Some ten TCR beta clonotypes were antigen-specific, roughly 6 apparently recognizing autologous or escape variants.

Data came from immunoSEQ multiplex PCR; TCRdb stores just in-frame clones and leaves some out. The sample has thousands of clones; approximately 60% are singletons. In its sample, this clone was seen once. Its specificity is not known. The sample comprised cultured CD8+ T cells derived from PBMCs. The TCR was taken from a male donor with HIV.

CDR3 bases: TGTGCCACCTCCGCGGGGGGCGAGCAGTACTTC. The encoded protein is CATSAGGEQYF. This chain joins TRBV10-3 and TRBJ2-7; 8 bases are shared with TRBD2. The CDR3 extends over 11 amino acids. From germline, CDR1 is ENHRY and CDR2 SYGVKD. Germline trimming cut 10 bases from V and 6 bases from J; bases unmatched to any gene: 5.